These 19 T cell receptor beta chains came from one sample sequenced in a study of CD8+ T cells in alopecia areata. Extracted from the samples, RNA was reverse transcribed into cDNA to serve as the sequencing template. Profiled with immunoSEQ multiplex PCR; TCRdb holds only in-frame clones, not every one. The data show roughly 200,000 clones, 40% to 45% seen once. Treatment: oral pan-JAK inhibitor, 5-10 mg twice daily. The sequences come from CD4+ T cells sorted from blood, collected at approximately week 37, from a patient treated with tofacitinib. Every receptor here comes from a human donor with alopecia areata.

This clone was recorded at least ten times. J is TRBJ1-5 and V is TRBV7-3; D is uncertain. This CDR3 comprises 13 residues. V was trimmed by 1 base and J by 5 bases, leaving 6 bases between them. CDR1 SGHTA and CDR2 FQGTGA come from the germline V gene. CDR3 residues: CASSLRADQPQHF. The CDR3 nucleotides read TGTGCCAGCAGCTTAAGGGCGGATCAGCCCCAGCATTTT.

This clone was recorded only once. This rearrangement joins TRBV5-1 to TRBJ2-5, with TRBD1 matching over 7 bases. Germline V gene data show CDR1 as SGHRS and CDR2 as YFSETQ. The junction had 17 bases not matched to a gene; V was cut back by 4 bases and J by 5 bases. The CDR3 sequence is 17 residues long. CDR3 sequence: CASSLHDGTDPRETQYF. Written as DNA, the CDR3 is TGCGCCAGCAGCCTCCACGACGGGACAGACCCTAGGGAGACCCAGTACTTC.

The chain joins TRBV30 to TRBJ2-1, with 10 nucleotides matching TRBD1. Germline values: CDR1 GTSNPN, CDR2 SVGIG (reference sequence). This CDR3 is built from 14 residues. V shed 1 base and J 15 bases; nucleotides not matched to a gene: 12. This CDR3 is CAWSGNRQGADRFF. The DNA of the CDR3 is TGTGCCTGGAGTGGAAACCGACAGGGGGCGGACCGGTTCTTC.

The chain has TRBV11-2 and TRBJ2-7; D remains unclear. CDR3 length: 14 residues. V was cut by 5 bases and J by 2 bases, with 13 bases left in between. Germline loops: CDR1 SGHAT, CDR2 FQNNGV. The DNA for the CDR3 is TGTGCCAGCAGCGCCGGCCGGAAAACCTACGAGCAGTACTTC. Amino acids: CASSAGRKTYEQYF.

The chain links TRBV5-1 to TRBJ2-5, with D possibly called TRBD1 or TRBD2 (6 bases each). This CDR3 is built from 14 residues. Germline CDR1 and CDR2: SGHRS and YFSETQ. Trimming cost V 6 bases and J 3 bases, with 15 bases left between them. The chain's CDR3 is CASTFLGGKETQYF. The CDR3 nucleotides read TGCGCCAGCACCTTCCTAGGGGGGAAAGAGACCCAGTACTTC.

The chain links TRBV5-6 to TRBJ2-7; D is tentatively TRBD1 or TRBD2 (6 bases each). The length of the CDR3 is 15 residues. Trimming took off 4 bases at V and 0 bases at J, with 14 bases between the two ends. Germline V CDR1 and CDR2: SGHDT, YYEEEE. For the CDR3, the DNA is TGTGCCAGCAGCCCCCGGGGGCTTCTCTCCTACGAGCAGTACTTC. Translated, it gives CASSPRGLLSYEQYF.

The rearrangement joins TRBV4-1 to TRBJ2-5; D not resolved. Trimming took off 3 bases at V and 4 bases at J, with 18 bases between the two ends. The CDR3 length is 16 residues. CDR1 and CDR2 from the germline V gene are MGHRA and YSYEKL. The CDR3 here is CASSHPYLGGGETQYF. CDR3 sequence (DNA): TGCGCCAGCAGCCATCCCTATCTTGGCGGCGGAGAGACCCAGTACTTC.

The J gene is TRBJ2-5, the V gene TRBV25-1, with D perhaps matching TRBD1 (5 bases). The J call may be in error: the DNA end matches TRBJ2-7 better. Germline V gene sequence: CDR1 MGHDK, CDR2 SYGVNS. This CDR3 has 16 amino acids. The CDR3 DNA sequence: TGTGCCAGCAGTGGAGACACAGGCCTATTAATAGGCGAGCAGTACTTC. It specifies CASSGDTGLLIGEQYF.

The V and J genes are TRBV30 and TRBJ2-7; D is ambiguous. Germline loops: CDR1 GTSNPN, CDR2 SVGIG (reference sequence). Trimming left V 3 bases short and J 4 bases short, with 13 bases between. The CDR3 is made up of 13 amino acids. CDR3 coding DNA: TGTGCCTGGAGGGTTGGGCAGGCGTACGAGCAGTACTTC. It yields the protein CAWRVGQAYEQYF.

This clone showed up just a few times. The rearrangement uses TRBV20-1 and TRBJ2-3; D is unclear. The CDR3 totals 11 residues. V was clipped by 4 bases and J by 5 bases, with 7 bases between them. The germline V gene encodes CDR1 DFQATT and CDR2 SNEGSKA (reference sequence). CDR3: CSAKKGDTQYF. The CDR3 DNA is TGCAGTGCTAAAAAAGGAGATACGCAGTATTTT.

The sample holds one count of this clone. The chain combines TRBV6-5 with TRBJ1-5; D is possibly TRBD1 (6 bases). V shed 6 bases and J shed 5 bases, with 11 bases lying between them. There are 13 residues in the CDR3. Germline lookup yields CDR1 MNHEY and CDR2 SVGAGI. The CDR3 reads CASRGGSYQPQHF. The CDR3 DNA sequence: TGTGCCAGCAGGGGGGGCTCATATCAGCCCCAGCATTTT.

The genes are TRBV5-1 and TRBJ2-7; D gene uncertain. V dropped 4 bases and J dropped 2 bases, with 10 bases sitting between them. The CDR3 sequence is 13 residues long. Germline V gene lookup returns CDR1 SGHRS and CDR2 YFSETQ. CDR3 loop: CASSHRNPYEQYF. CDR3 bases: TGCGCCAGCAGCCACCGGAACCCCTACGAGCAGTACTTC.

This rearrangement joins TRBV5-1 to TRBJ2-7; D gene unclear. Germline V gives CDR1 SGHRS, CDR2 YFSETQ. The CDR3 runs to 14 residues. The V and J ends lost 4 bases and 6 bases respectively, with 17 bases between them. CDR3 amino acids: CASSNTRISGEQYF. The CDR3 bases are TGCGCCAGCAGCAATACTCGGATCTCGGGCGAGCAGTACTTC.

This clone was seen more than once but under ten times. The chain has TRBV25-1 and TRBJ2-1; unclear D gene. Deletions cut 6 bases from V and 8 bases from J, with 14 bases between. This CDR3 spans 13 amino acids. Germline assignment: CDR1 MGHDK and CDR2 SYGVNS. CDR3: CASSRRLGYEQFF. CDR3 sequence (DNA): TGTGCCAGCAGCCGACGATTAGGGTATGAGCAGTTCTTC.

The chain couples TRBV7-2 to TRBJ2-7; D is perhaps TRBD2 (6 bases). CDR1 and CDR2 from the germline V gene are SGHTA and FQGNSA. This CDR3 contains 15 residues. Trimming shortened V by 2 bases and J by 2 bases, and 13 bases separated the two germline ends. The CDR3, as DNA: TGTGCCAGCAGCTTACAGGGCGGGATAGCCTACGAGCAGTACTTC. Translating it yields CASSLQGGIAYEQYF.

The chain employs TRBV29-1 and TRBJ2-2; D gene unclear. The germline gives CDR1 SQVTM, CDR2 ANQGSEA. V was cut by 5 bases and J by 6 bases, with 10 bases left in between. The CDR3 consists of 12 residues. Here the CDR3 reads CSVSPKPGELFF. DNA for the CDR3: TGCAGCGTTTCTCCGAAGCCCGGGGAGCTGTTTTTT.

Only a few counts were recorded for this clone. The chain joins TRBV29-1 to TRBJ1-1, with 8 bases that match TRBD1. The V gene end was trimmed by 5 bases and the J gene end by 4 bases; junction bases not matched to a gene: 6. The CDR3 spans 13 residues. Germline V CDR1 and CDR2: SQVTM, ANQGSEA. CDR3 amino acids: CSVHTGGFTEAFF. The CDR3 region has the DNA TGCAGCGTTCACACAGGGGGTTTCACTGAAGCTTTCTTT. Full variable domain (missing parts from reference TRBV29-1 and TRBJ1-1): SAVISQKPSRDICQRGTSLTIQCQVDSQVTMMFWYRQQPGQSLTLIATANQGSEATYESGFVIDKFPISRPNLTFSTLTVSNMSPEDSSIYLCSVHTGGFTEAFFGQGTRLTVV.

In its sample, this clone was seen a few times. CDR3 nucleotides: TGCGCCAGAGACTCCAGGGGGCGGGACACCATATATTTT. It specifies CARDSRGRDTIYF. The chain recombines TRBV23-1 with TRBJ1-3; TRBD1 matches 8 bases. TRBV23-1 is placed among ORFs of uncertain function. The CDR3 runs to 13 residues. V shed 9 bases, J shed 8 bases, and the junction held 9 bases outside the gene matches.

The rearrangement joins TRBV6-1 to TRBJ1-1, with 7 bases aligning to TRBD1. CDR1 is MNHNS and CDR2 is SASEGT in the germline V gene. V shed 8 bases and J 5 bases; nucleotides not matched to a gene: 14. The CDR3 sequence is 15 residues long. CDR3 nucleotides: TGTGCCAGCGGCTGGGGGAAAGGGGGCAAGACTGAAGCTTTCTTT. This translates into CASGWGKGGKTEAFF.